These T cell receptor beta chains were read from a single sample in a study of control samples from healthy donors and cancer patients. Measured with immunoSEQ multiplex PCR; TCRdb has only the in-frame clones, and not every one. The sample includes tens of thousands of clones, 70% to 90% of them seen just once. The sample consisted of PBMCs. The origin of the receptors is a woman aged 50 to 60 with head and neck cancer. The CDR3 runs from the conserved cysteine through the conserved F or W. The D gene is left open where the match is weak. The size of a clone is reported for some rows only, either as once, few or many, or as a class for expanded clones.

J gene: TRBJ2-4
D gene: .
clone size: .
V gene: TRBV28
CDR3 protein: CASSLGAPAAIQYF
CDR3 DNA: TGTGCCAGCAGTTTAGGGGCCCCCGCGGCTATTCAGTACTTC

J gene: TRBJ1-5
D gene: .
clone size: .
V gene: TRBV27
CDR3 protein: CASSRGREVGQPQHF
CDR3 DNA: TGTGCCAGCAGCCGGGGCAGGGAGGTAGGTCAGCCCCAGCATTTT

J gene: TRBJ2-7
D gene: TRBD2
clone size: .
V gene: TRBV6-5
CDR3 protein: CASMGSGDSYEQYF
CDR3 DNA: TGTGCCAGCATGGGCAGCGGGGATTCCTACGAGCAGTACTTC

J gene: TRBJ1-1
D gene: .
clone size: .
V gene: TRBV10-3
CDR3 protein: CAISGGRAWNTEAFF
CDR3 DNA: TGTGCCATCAGTGGTGGCAGGGCGTGGAACACTGAAGCTTTCTTT

J gene: TRBJ1-2
D gene: .
clone size: once
V gene: TRBV28
CDR3 protein: CASSVQGLPRTEGYTF
CDR3 DNA: TGTGCCAGCAGTGTTCAAGGGCTCCCTAGGACGGAAGGCTACACCTTC

J gene: TRBJ1-2
D gene: .
clone size: .
V gene: TRBV6-5
CDR3 protein: CASSSPRGVGYGYTF
CDR3 DNA: TGTGCCAGCAGTTCCCCAAGGGGTGTTGGCTATGGCTACACCTTC

J gene: TRBJ1-1
D gene: .
clone size: .
V gene: TRBV28
CDR3 protein: CASSPGSPGNTEAFF
CDR3 DNA: TGTGCCAGCAGTCCCGGTAGCCCCGGCAACACTGAAGCTTTCTTT

J gene: TRBJ2-7
D gene: TRBD1
clone size: .
V gene: TRBV5-1
CDR3 protein: CASSFRDRVYEQYF
CDR3 DNA: TGCGCCAGCAGCTTCCGGGACAGGGTTTACGAGCAGTACTTC

J gene: TRBJ2-1
D gene: .
clone size: once
V gene: TRBV19
CDR3 protein: CASSIKFSGTKYNEQFF
CDR3 DNA: TGTGCCAGTAGTATAAAGTTTTCGGGGACAAAATACAATGAGCAGTTCTTC

J gene: TRBJ2-1
D gene: TRBD1
clone size: .
V gene: TRBV6-5
CDR3 protein: CASSDSGTGTFF
CDR3 DNA: TGTGCCAGCAGTGACTCCGGGACAGGGACTTTCTTC

J gene: TRBJ2-1
D gene: TRBD2
clone size: .
V gene: TRBV6-2/TRBV6-3
CDR3 protein: CASSGTGGSEQFF
CDR3 DNA: TGTGCCAGCAGTGGGACGGGGGGGAGTGAGCAGTTCTTC

J gene: TRBJ2-3
D gene: TRBD2
clone size: once
V gene: TRBV27
CDR3 protein: CASRLAGASTDTQYF
CDR3 DNA: TGTGCCAGCAGGTTAGCGGGGGCGAGCACAGATACGCAGTATTTT

J gene: TRBJ2-3
D gene: .
clone size: .
V gene: TRBV24-1
CDR3 protein: CATSDLKDRTTDTQYF
CDR3 DNA: TGTGCCACCAGTGATTTAAAAGACAGGACCACAGATACGCAGTATTTT

J gene: TRBJ1-4
D gene: .
clone size: .
V gene: TRBV6-5
CDR3 protein: CASILGQGNEKLFF
CDR3 DNA: TGTGCCAGCATCCTGGGGCAGGGGAATGAAAAACTGTTTTTT